This is a list of T cell receptor beta chains from one sample in a study of control samples from healthy donors and cancer patients. Here immunoSEQ multiplex PCR was the method, and the copy in TCRdb shows in-frame clones only, minus some. The data show 85,000 to 95,000 clones, approximately 82% seen once. The specimen sequenced was blood. Receptor source: a woman aged 60-70 years in good health. Each CDR3 is given with its conserved first and last residue. The order of the fields is V gene, J gene, clone size, D gene, CDR3 DNA, CDR3 protein. A D gene is named only where the DNA matches it firmly. Not every row has a clone size; where given, it reads once, few, many or a size class.

v_gene: TRBV6-5
j_gene: TRBJ1-2
abundance: .
d_gene: .
CDR3nt: TGTGCCAGCAGTTACTCGGGGGACCAGGTCGACGGCTACACCTTC
CDR3aa: CASSYSGDQVDGYTF

v_gene: TRBV20-1
j_gene: TRBJ2-1
abundance: .
d_gene: .
CDR3nt: TGCAGTGCTAGAGCTATTTATGAGCAGTTCTTC
CDR3aa: CSARAIYEQFF

v_gene: TRBV5-1
j_gene: TRBJ1-4
abundance: .
d_gene: TRBD1
CDR3nt: TGCGCCAGCAGCTTGACCCTCGTTAGGACAGGGGTTAATGAAAAACTGTTTTTT
CDR3aa: CASSLTLVRTGVNEKLFF

v_gene: TRBV5-4
j_gene: TRBJ2-1
abundance: .
d_gene: TRBD2
CDR3nt: TGTGCCAGCAGGGATAGACTAGCGGATCCTAATGAGCAGTTCTTC
CDR3aa: CASRDRLADPNEQFF

v_gene: TRBV28
j_gene: TRBJ1-3
abundance: .
d_gene: TRBD1
CDR3nt: TGTGCCAGCACCCGACAGGGCCGCGGAAACACCATATATTTT
CDR3aa: CASTRQGRGNTIYF

v_gene: TRBV18
j_gene: TRBJ2-6
abundance: .
d_gene: .
CDR3nt: TGTGCCAGCTCAACGACCGTTTCCTCTGGGGCCAACGTCCTGACTTTC
CDR3aa: CASSTTVSSGANVLTF

v_gene: TRBV7-9
j_gene: TRBJ1-6
abundance: few
d_gene: TRBD1
CDR3nt: TGTGCCAGCAGCGCGGGACAGGATAATTCACCCCTCCACTTT
CDR3aa: CASSAGQDNSPLHF

v_gene: TRBV10-2
j_gene: TRBJ1-5
abundance: .
d_gene: .
CDR3nt: TGCGCCAGCAGTGCGCGGCGTGGTCAGCTAAATCAGCCCCAGCATTTT
CDR3aa: CASSARRGQLNQPQHF

v_gene: TRBV3-1/TRBV3-2
j_gene: TRBJ2-5
abundance: .
d_gene: .
CDR3nt: TGTGCCAGCAGCCAAGTTGCAGGGGAAGAGACCCAGTACTTC
CDR3aa: CASSQVAGEETQYF

v_gene: TRBV18
j_gene: TRBJ2-1
abundance: .
d_gene: .
CDR3nt: TGTGCCAGCTCACCCCCGGTAGCCTACAATGAGCAGTTCTTC
CDR3aa: CASSPPVAYNEQFF

v_gene: TRBV5-1
j_gene: TRBJ1-1
abundance: .
d_gene: .
CDR3nt: TGCGCCAGCAGCTTGAACGTGATGAACACTGAAGCTTTCTTT
CDR3aa: CASSLNVMNTEAFF

v_gene: TRBV5-6
j_gene: TRBJ1-1
abundance: .
d_gene: .
CDR3nt: TGTGCCAGCAGCTTACGGGTTCTGGTGACTGAAGCTTTCTTT
CDR3aa: CASSLRVLVTEAFF

v_gene: TRBV24-1
j_gene: TRBJ2-7
abundance: .
d_gene: .
CDR3nt: TGTGCCACCAGTGAGGGGAATATGGGCTCCTACGAGCAGTACTTC
CDR3aa: CATSEGNMGSYEQYF

v_gene: TRBV2
j_gene: TRBJ2-5
abundance: .
d_gene: TRBD2
CDR3nt: TGTGCCACCAGCGCCGGACTCGCGGGGGGGGGCCGCCAAGAGACCCAGTACTTC
CDR3aa: CATSAGLAGGGRQETQYF

v_gene: TRBV5-5
j_gene: TRBJ2-6
abundance: .
d_gene: .
CDR3nt: TGTGCCAGCAGCCTGACTTCGAACTCTGGGGCCAACGTCCTGACTTTC
CDR3aa: CASSLTSNSGANVLTF

v_gene: TRBV29-1
j_gene: TRBJ2-1
abundance: .
d_gene: TRBD2
CDR3nt: TGCAGCGGTGCTAGCGGGAGGACTTTGGATGAGCAGTTCTTC
CDR3aa: CSGASGRTLDEQFF

v_gene: TRBV5-1
j_gene: TRBJ2-2
abundance: .
d_gene: TRBD1
CDR3nt: TGCGCCAGCAGCTTAGACAGGGTGGACACCGGGGAGCTGTTTTTT
CDR3aa: CASSLDRVDTGELFF

v_gene: TRBV6-5
j_gene: TRBJ2-7
abundance: .
d_gene: .
CDR3nt: TGTGCCAGCAGAGACCCGGGGCTCAAACCTTACGAGCAGTACTTC
CDR3aa: CASRDPGLKPYEQYF

v_gene: TRBV19
j_gene: TRBJ2-1
abundance: .
d_gene: TRBD2
CDR3nt: TGTGCCAGTAAGACGGGACTAGCGGTGAACAATGAGCAGTTCTTC
CDR3aa: CASKTGLAVNNEQFF

v_gene: TRBV5-1
j_gene: TRBJ2-3
abundance: once
d_gene: TRBD1
CDR3nt: TGCGCCAGCAGCCCGCAGGGGGTCATCGCAGATACGCAGTATTTT
CDR3aa: CASSPQGVIADTQYF

v_gene: TRBV15
j_gene: TRBJ1-4
abundance: .
d_gene: .
CDR3nt: TGTGCCACCGGCAGTGGTGCAACTAATGAAAAACTGTTTTTT
CDR3aa: CATGSGATNEKLFF

v_gene: TRBV11-2
j_gene: TRBJ2-7
abundance: .
d_gene: .
CDR3nt: TGTGCCAGCAGCTTAGGGGACGGGCCCTACGAGCAGTACTTC
CDR3aa: CASSLGDGPYEQYF

v_gene: TRBV18
j_gene: TRBJ1-2
abundance: .
d_gene: .
CDR3nt: TGTGCCAGCTCATCGAGGGCGGGGTATGGCTACACCTTC
CDR3aa: CASSSRAGYGYTF

v_gene: TRBV7-6
j_gene: TRBJ2-7
abundance: .
d_gene: .
CDR3nt: TGTGCCAGCAGCTTAGTTGGGCAGAACGAGCAGTACTTC
CDR3aa: CASSLVGQNEQYF

v_gene: TRBV6-5
j_gene: TRBJ2-1
abundance: few
d_gene: .
CDR3nt: TGTGCCAGCAGTTACCTAGGGGGGGCAATCAATGAGCAGTTCTTC
CDR3aa: CASSYLGGAINEQFF

v_gene: TRBV12-3/TRBV12-4
j_gene: TRBJ2-1
abundance: .
d_gene: .
CDR3nt: TGTGCCAGCGGAGGGTCTAACAATGAGCAGTTCTTC
CDR3aa: CASGGSNNEQFF

v_gene: TRBV7-9
j_gene: TRBJ1-1
abundance: few
d_gene: TRBD1
CDR3nt: TGTGCCAGCAGCTTTATGACCGGGACAGATCATGCTTTCTTT
CDR3aa: CASSFMTGTDHAFF

v_gene: TRBV2
j_gene: TRBJ2-7
abundance: .
d_gene: .
CDR3nt: TGTGCCAGCAGTGAACGTTCAATTTTCTCCTACGAGCAGTACTTC
CDR3aa: CASSERSIFSYEQYF

v_gene: TRBV6-6
j_gene: TRBJ1-1
abundance: .
d_gene: .
CDR3nt: TGTGCCAGCATCGAGTCCTTGAACACTGAAGCTTTCTTT
CDR3aa: CASIESLNTEAFF

v_gene: TRBV6-2/TRBV6-3
j_gene: TRBJ1-5
abundance: .
d_gene: .
CDR3nt: TGTGCCAGCAGTTATACAAGTAATAGCAATCAGCCCCAGCATTTT
CDR3aa: CASSYTSNSNQPQHF

v_gene: TRBV19
j_gene: TRBJ1-6
abundance: .
d_gene: .
CDR3nt: TGTGCCAGTAGTATAGAGCGCAGTTATAATTCACCCCTCCACTTT
CDR3aa: CASSIERSYNSPLHF

v_gene: TRBV6-5
j_gene: TRBJ1-5
abundance: .
d_gene: .
CDR3nt: TGTGCCAGCAGAACGCCCGGGGGGCGCGCCCAGCATTTT
CDR3aa: CASRTPGGRAQHF

v_gene: TRBV5-4
j_gene: TRBJ2-5
abundance: .
d_gene: TRBD1
CDR3nt: TGTGCCAGCAGCCGCGGACAGGGGCTATTCCCAGAGACCCAGTACTTC
CDR3aa: CASSRGQGLFPETQYF

v_gene: TRBV27
j_gene: TRBJ2-7
abundance: .
d_gene: .
CDR3nt: TGTGCCAGCAGCCGGGCCGACCCCAACGAGCAGTACTTC
CDR3aa: CASSRADPNEQYF

v_gene: TRBV6-4
j_gene: TRBJ2-3
abundance: .
d_gene: TRBD2
CDR3nt: TGTGCCAGCAGTCCGGGACTAAGCACAGATACGCAGTATTTT
CDR3aa: CASSPGLSTDTQYF

v_gene: TRBV2
j_gene: TRBJ2-7
abundance: few
d_gene: TRBD2
CDR3nt: TGTGCCAGCAAACTAGCGGGGGACTCCTACGAGCAGTACTTC
CDR3aa: CASKLAGDSYEQYF

v_gene: TRBV3-1/TRBV3-2
j_gene: TRBJ2-2
abundance: many
d_gene: .
CDR3nt: TGTGCCAGCAGTCCAGGGAGTAACGGGGAGCTGTTTTTT
CDR3aa: CASSPGSNGELFF

v_gene: TRBV10-3
j_gene: TRBJ1-5
abundance: .
d_gene: TRBD1
CDR3nt: TGTGCCATCAGCGGGACAGGGGGCTCGAATCAGCCCCAGCATTTT
CDR3aa: CAISGTGGSNQPQHF

v_gene: TRBV19
j_gene: TRBJ1-1
abundance: .
d_gene: TRBD1
CDR3nt: TGTGCCAGTACAACGGACAGGGTTAACACTGAAGCTTTCTTT
CDR3aa: CASTTDRVNTEAFF

v_gene: TRBV29-1
j_gene: TRBJ1-2
abundance: .
d_gene: .
CDR3nt: TGCAGCGTTCCCGGGACACAAAACTATGGCTACACCTTC
CDR3aa: CSVPGTQNYGYTF

v_gene: TRBV6-5
j_gene: TRBJ2-7
abundance: .
d_gene: TRBD2
CDR3nt: TGTGCCAGCAGTTACTCGTGGTCTAGCGGGAGATCGGAGCAGTACTTC
CDR3aa: CASSYSWSSGRSEQYF

v_gene: TRBV9
j_gene: TRBJ1-5
abundance: .
d_gene: .
CDR3nt: TGTGCCAGCGGAAGGAGCAATCAGCCCCAGCATTTT
CDR3aa: CASGRSNQPQHF

v_gene: TRBV10-3
j_gene: TRBJ1-5
abundance: .
d_gene: TRBD1
CDR3nt: TGTGCCATCAGTGGACAGGGAGCAGATCAGCCCCAGCATTTT
CDR3aa: CAISGQGADQPQHF

v_gene: TRBV24-1
j_gene: TRBJ2-1
abundance: few
d_gene: TRBD2
CDR3nt: TGTGCCACCAGTGACCGGACTAGCGGGAGGGCATACAATGAGCAGTTCTTC
CDR3aa: CATSDRTSGRAYNEQFF

v_gene: TRBV6-6
j_gene: TRBJ1-6
abundance: few
d_gene: TRBD1
CDR3nt: TGTGCCAGCAGGACAGGGGATTCACCCCTCCACTTT
CDR3aa: CASRTGDSPLHF

v_gene: TRBV6-5
j_gene: TRBJ1-3
abundance: few
d_gene: .
CDR3nt: TGTGCCAGCAGTCTGACCGGTGGAAACACCATATATTTT
CDR3aa: CASSLTGGNTIYF

v_gene: TRBV18
j_gene: TRBJ1-2
abundance: .
d_gene: TRBD1
CDR3nt: TGTGCCAGCTCACCTGGGACAGACTTGAGCTATGGCTACACCTTC
CDR3aa: CASSPGTDLSYGYTF

v_gene: TRBV2
j_gene: TRBJ2-7
abundance: .
d_gene: TRBD2
CDR3nt: TGTGCCAGCAGTCGGGGGGCGGGAGGATCCTACGAGCAGTACTTC
CDR3aa: CASSRGAGGSYEQYF

v_gene: TRBV19
j_gene: TRBJ2-1
abundance: .
d_gene: TRBD2
CDR3nt: TGTGCCAGTAGTCCTCTAGCGGGGGGGTTAAATGAGCAGTTCTTC
CDR3aa: CASSPLAGGLNEQFF

v_gene: TRBV29-1
j_gene: TRBJ1-1
abundance: .
d_gene: .
CDR3nt: TGCAGCGTCTCAGAGCGCCGAGCTTTCTTT
CDR3aa: CSVSERRAFF

v_gene: TRBV5-1
j_gene: TRBJ1-1
abundance: .
d_gene: .
CDR3nt: TGCGCCAGCAGAGGCACAGATCTAACTGAAGCTTTCTTT
CDR3aa: CASRGTDLTEAFF

v_gene: TRBV10-1
j_gene: TRBJ2-3
abundance: .
d_gene: TRBD2
CDR3nt: TGCGCCAGCAGTGACTTGGGACTAGCGGGATTTAGCACAGATACGCAGTATTTT
CDR3aa: CASSDLGLAGFSTDTQYF

v_gene: TRBV9
j_gene: TRBJ2-2
abundance: once
d_gene: TRBD1
CDR3nt: TGTGCCAGCAGCGGCGACAGGGTCGGGGCCGGGGAGCTGTTTTTT
CDR3aa: CASSGDRVGAGELFF

v_gene: TRBV18
j_gene: TRBJ2-7
abundance: .
d_gene: .
CDR3nt: TGTGCCAGCTCACCGCCTAGCTCCTACGAGCAGTACTTC
CDR3aa: CASSPPSSYEQYF

v_gene: TRBV7-7
j_gene: TRBJ2-1
abundance: .
d_gene: TRBD2
CDR3nt: TGTGCCAGCAGCCCCGGACTAGCGGGGGGTGGGAGTGAGCAGTTCTTC
CDR3aa: CASSPGLAGGGSEQFF

v_gene: TRBV2
j_gene: TRBJ2-4
abundance: .
d_gene: .
CDR3nt: TGTGCCAGCAGGGACAGTCACGTCAAAAACATTCAGTACTTC
CDR3aa: CASRDSHVKNIQYF